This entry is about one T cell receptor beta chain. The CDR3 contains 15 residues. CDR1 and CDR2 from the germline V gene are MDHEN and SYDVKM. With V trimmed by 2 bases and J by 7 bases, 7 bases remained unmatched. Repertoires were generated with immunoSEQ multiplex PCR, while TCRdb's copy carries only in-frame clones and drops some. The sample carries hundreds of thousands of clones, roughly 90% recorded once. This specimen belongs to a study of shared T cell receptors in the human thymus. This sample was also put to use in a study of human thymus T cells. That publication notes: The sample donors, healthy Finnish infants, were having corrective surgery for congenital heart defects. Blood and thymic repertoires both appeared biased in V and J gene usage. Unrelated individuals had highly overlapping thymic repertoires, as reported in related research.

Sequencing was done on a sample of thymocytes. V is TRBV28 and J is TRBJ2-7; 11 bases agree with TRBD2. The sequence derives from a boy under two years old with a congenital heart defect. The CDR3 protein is CASSLGLLAGEEQYF. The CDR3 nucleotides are TGTGCCAGCAGTTTAGGACTACTAGCGGGAGAGGAGCAGTACTTC.